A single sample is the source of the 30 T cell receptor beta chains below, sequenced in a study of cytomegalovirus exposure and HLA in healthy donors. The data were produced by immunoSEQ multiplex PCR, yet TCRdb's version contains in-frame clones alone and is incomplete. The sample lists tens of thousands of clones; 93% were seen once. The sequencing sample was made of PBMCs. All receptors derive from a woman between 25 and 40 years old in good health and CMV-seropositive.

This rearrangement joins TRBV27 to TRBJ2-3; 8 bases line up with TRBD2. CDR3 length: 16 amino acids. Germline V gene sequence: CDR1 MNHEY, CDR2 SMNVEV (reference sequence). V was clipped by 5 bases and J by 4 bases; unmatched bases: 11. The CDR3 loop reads CASSPAGVGLADTQYF. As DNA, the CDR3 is TGTGCCAGCAGTCCAGCGGGAGTGGGACTTGCAGATACGCAGTATTTT.

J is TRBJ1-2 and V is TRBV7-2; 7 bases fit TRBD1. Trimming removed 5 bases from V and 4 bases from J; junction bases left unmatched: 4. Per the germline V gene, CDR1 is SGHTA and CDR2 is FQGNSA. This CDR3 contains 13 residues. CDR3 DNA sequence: TGTGCCAGCAGCCTCAGACAGGGCTATGGCTACACCTTC. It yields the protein CASSLRQGYGYTF.

The DNA of the CDR3 is TGTGCCAGCAGCTTGGGAGGAGTCAAATCGGGGACTGAAGCTTTCTTT. Translated: CASSLGGVKSGTEAFF. The genes are TRBV5-6 and TRBJ1-1; D uncertain. The CDR3 contains 16 residues. Between the trimmed V and J ends, which lost 0 bases and 5 bases, there was a span of 17 bases. Germline-derived CDR1 and CDR2 are SGHDT and YYEEEE.

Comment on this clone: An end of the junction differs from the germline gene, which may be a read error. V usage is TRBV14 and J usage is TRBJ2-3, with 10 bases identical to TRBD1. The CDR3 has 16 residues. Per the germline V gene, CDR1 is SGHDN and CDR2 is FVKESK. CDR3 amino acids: CASRQAGTGVHYTQYF. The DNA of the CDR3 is TGTGCCAGCAGACAAGCCGGGACAGGGGTTCATTATACGCAGTATTTT.

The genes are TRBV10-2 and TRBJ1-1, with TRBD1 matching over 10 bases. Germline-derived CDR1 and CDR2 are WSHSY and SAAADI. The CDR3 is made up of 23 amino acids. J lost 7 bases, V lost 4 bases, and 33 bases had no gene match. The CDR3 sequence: CASSGETGGARKKYSRVLNEAFF. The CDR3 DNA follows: TGCGCCAGCAGTGGAGAGACAGGGGGCGCGCGGAAGAAATATTCTCGGGTGTTGAATGAAGCTTTCTTT.

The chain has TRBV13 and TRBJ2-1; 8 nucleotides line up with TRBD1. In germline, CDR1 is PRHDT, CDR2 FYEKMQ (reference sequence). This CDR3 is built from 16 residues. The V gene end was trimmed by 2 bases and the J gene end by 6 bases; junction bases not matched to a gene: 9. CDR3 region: CASSLYTGQGSNEQFF. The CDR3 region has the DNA TGTGCCAGCAGCTTATATACCGGACAGGGTAGCAATGAGCAGTTCTTC.

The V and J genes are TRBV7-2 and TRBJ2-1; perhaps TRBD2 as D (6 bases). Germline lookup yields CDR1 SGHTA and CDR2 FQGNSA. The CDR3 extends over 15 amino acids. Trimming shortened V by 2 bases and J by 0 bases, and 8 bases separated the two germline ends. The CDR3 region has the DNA TGTGCCAGCAGCTTAATCGGGGGCTCCTACAATGAGCAGTTCTTC. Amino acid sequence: CASSLIGGSYNEQFF.

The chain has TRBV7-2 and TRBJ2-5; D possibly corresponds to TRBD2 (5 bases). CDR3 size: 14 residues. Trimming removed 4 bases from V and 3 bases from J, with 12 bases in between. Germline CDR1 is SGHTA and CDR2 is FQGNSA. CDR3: CASSSDWTEETQYF. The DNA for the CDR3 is TGTGCCAGCAGCTCGGACTGGACGGAAGAGACCCAGTACTTC.

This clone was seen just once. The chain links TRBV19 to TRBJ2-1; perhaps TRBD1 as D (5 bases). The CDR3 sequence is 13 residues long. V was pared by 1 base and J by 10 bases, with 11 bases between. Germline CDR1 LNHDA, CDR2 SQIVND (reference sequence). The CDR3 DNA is TGTGCCAGTAGTATAGTGGCAGGGCGGGAGCAGTTCTTC. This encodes CASSIVAGREQFF.

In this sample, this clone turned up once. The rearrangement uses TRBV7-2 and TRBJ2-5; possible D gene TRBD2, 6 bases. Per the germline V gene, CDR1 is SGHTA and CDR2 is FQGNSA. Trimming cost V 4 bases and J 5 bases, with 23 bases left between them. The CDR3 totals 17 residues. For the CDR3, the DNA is TGTGCCAGCAGCTCACCGGGACTGAGGAGGCGTGCCGAGACCCAGTACTTC. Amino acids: CASSSPGLRRRAETQYF.

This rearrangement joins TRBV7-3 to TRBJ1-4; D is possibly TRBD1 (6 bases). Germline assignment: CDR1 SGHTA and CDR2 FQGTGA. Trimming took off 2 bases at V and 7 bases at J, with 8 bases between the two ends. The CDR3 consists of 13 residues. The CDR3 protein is CASSLEGGEKLFF. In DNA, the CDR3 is TGTGCCAGCAGCTTAGAAGGGGGTGAAAAACTGTTTTTT.

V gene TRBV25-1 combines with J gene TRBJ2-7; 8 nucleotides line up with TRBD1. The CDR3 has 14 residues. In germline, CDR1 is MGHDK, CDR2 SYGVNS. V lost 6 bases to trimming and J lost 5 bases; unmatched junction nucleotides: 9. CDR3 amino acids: CASRWTGNTNEQYF. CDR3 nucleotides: TGTGCCAGCAGGTGGACAGGGAACACCAACGAGCAGTACTTC.

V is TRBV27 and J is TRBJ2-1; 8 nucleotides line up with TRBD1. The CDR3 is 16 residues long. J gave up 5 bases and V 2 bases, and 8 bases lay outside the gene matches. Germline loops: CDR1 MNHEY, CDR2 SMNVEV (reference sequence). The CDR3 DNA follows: TGTGCCAGCAGTTTAATTGGACAGGGAAGCGACAATGAGCAGTTCTTC. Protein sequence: CASSLIGQGSDNEQFF.

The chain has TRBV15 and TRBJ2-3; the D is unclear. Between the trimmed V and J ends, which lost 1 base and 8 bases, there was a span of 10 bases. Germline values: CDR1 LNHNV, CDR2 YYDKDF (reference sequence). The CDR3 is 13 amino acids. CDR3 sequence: CATSRGPSGTQYF. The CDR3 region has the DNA TGTGCCACCAGCAGAGGACCTTCAGGTACGCAGTATTTT.

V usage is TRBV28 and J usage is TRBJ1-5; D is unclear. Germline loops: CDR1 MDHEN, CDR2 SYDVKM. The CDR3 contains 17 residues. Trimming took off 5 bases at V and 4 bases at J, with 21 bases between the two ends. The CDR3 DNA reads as TGTGCCAGCAGTAGACTTTCTCTAGCTGCCCAAAATCAGCCCCAGCATTTT. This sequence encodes CASSRLSLAAQNQPQHF.

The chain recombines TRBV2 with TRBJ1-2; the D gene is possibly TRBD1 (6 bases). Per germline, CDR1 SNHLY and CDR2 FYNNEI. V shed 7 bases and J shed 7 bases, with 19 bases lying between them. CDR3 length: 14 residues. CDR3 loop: CASNHRTAVVGYTF. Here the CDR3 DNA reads TGTGCCAGCAATCATAGGACAGCCGTTGTTGGCTACACCTTC.

The DNA of the CDR3 is TGTGCCAGCAGTCGGCGAGTATTGGGCTATGAGCAGTTCTTC. Translation gives CASSRRVLGYEQFF. The chain couples TRBV28 to TRBJ2-1; D ambiguous. V lost 5 bases to trimming and J lost 8 bases, with 16 bases between them. This CDR3 is 14 amino acids long. Germline values: CDR1 MDHEN, CDR2 SYDVKM.

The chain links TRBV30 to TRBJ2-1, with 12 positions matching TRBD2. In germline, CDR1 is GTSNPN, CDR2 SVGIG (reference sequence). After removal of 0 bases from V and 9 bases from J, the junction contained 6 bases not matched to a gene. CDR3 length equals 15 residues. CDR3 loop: CAWSVRLAGDGEQFF. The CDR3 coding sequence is TGTGCCTGGAGTGTAAGACTAGCGGGAGACGGTGAGCAGTTCTTC.

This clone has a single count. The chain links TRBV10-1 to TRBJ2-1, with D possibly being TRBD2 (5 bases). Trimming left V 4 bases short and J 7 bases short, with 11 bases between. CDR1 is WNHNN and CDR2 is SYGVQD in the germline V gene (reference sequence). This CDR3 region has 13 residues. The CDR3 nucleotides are TGCGCCAGCAGTGCTTTAGCGAAGAATGAGCAGTTCTTC. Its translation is CASSALAKNEQFF.

The CDR3 sequence is CASSPGPSYEQYF. CDR3 DNA: TGTGCCAGCAGCCCAGGGCCCTCCTACGAGCAGTACTTC. The genes are TRBV11-3 and TRBJ2-7, with D tentatively TRBD1 (5 bases). Germline assignment: CDR1 SGHNT and CDR2 YENEEA. The CDR3 runs to 13 residues. V was cut by 5 bases and J by 0 bases, with 8 bases left in between.

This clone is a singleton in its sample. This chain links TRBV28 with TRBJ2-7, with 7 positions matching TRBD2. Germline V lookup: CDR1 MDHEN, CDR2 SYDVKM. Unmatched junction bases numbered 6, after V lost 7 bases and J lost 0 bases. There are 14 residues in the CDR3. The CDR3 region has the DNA TGTGCCAGCACCCCGGGACTACCCTCCTACGAGCAGTACTTC. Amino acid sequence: CASTPGLPSYEQYF.

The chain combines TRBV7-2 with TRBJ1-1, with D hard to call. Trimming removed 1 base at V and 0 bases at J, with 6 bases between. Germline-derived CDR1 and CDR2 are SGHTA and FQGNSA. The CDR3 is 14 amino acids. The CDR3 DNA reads TGTGCCAGCAGCTTAGGGGCCCTGAACACTGAAGCTTTCTTT. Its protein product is CASSLGALNTEAFF. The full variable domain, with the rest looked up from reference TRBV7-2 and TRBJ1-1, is GAGVSQSPSNKVTEKGKDVELRCDPISGHTALYWYRQSLGQGLEFLIYFQGNSAPDKSGLPSDRFSAERTGGSVSTLTIQRTQQEDSAVYLCASSLGALNTEAFFGQGTRLTVV.

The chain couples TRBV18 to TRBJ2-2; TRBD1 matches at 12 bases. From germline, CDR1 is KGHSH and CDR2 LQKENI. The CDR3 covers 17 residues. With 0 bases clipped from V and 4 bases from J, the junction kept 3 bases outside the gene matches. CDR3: CASSPPGQGAGTGELFF. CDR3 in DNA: TGTGCCAGCTCACCACCGGGACAGGGGGCAGGCACCGGGGAGCTGTTTTTT.

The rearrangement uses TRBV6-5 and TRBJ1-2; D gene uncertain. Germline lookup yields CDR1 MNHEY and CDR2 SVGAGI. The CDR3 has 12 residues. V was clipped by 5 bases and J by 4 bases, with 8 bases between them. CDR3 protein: CASSLTIYGYTF. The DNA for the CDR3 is TGTGCCAGCAGTCTAACCATCTATGGCTACACCTTC.

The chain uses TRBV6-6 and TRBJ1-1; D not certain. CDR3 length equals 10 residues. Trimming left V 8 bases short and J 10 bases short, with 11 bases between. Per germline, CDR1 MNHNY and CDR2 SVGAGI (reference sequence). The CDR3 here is CASSRETAFF. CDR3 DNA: TGTGCCAGCTCCCGGGAGACAGCTTTCTTT.

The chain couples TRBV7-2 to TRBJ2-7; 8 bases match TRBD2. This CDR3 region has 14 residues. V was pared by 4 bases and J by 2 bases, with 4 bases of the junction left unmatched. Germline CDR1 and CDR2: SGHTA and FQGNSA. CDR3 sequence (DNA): TGTGCCAGCAGCTCGACTAGCGCCGCCTACGAGCAGTACTTC. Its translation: CASSSTSAAYEQYF.

The CDR3 region is CASSLRGPYSVQYF. In DNA form, the CDR3 reads TGCGCCAGCAGCTTGCGCGGGCCCTACTCGGTGCAGTACTTC. The genes are TRBV5-1 and TRBJ2-7, with TRBD2 as a possible D gene (5 bases). Between the trimmed V and J ends, which lost 1 base and 9 bases, there was a span of 17 bases. The CDR3 consists of 14 residues. Looked up from germline, CDR1 is SGHRS and CDR2 is YFSETQ.

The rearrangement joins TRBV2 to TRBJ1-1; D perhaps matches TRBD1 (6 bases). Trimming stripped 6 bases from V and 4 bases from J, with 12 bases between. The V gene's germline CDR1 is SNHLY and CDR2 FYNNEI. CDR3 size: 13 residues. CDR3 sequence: CASRGRGATEAFF. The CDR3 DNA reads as TGTGCCAGCAGAGGACGGGGGGCCACTGAAGCTTTCTTT. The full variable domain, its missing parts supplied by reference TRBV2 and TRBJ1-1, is EPEVTQTPSHQVTQMGQEVILRCVPISNHLYFYWYRQILGQKVEFLVSFYNNEISEKSEIFDDQFSVERPDGSNFTLKIRSTKLEDSAMYFCASRGRGATEAFFGQGTRLTVV.

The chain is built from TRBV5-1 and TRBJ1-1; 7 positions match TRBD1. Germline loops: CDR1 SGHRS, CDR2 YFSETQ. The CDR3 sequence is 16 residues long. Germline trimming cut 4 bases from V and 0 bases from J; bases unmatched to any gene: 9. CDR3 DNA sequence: TGCGCCAGCAGCCTACCGAGGGGGCGAGTGAACACTGAAGCTTTCTTT. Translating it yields CASSLPRGRVNTEAFF.

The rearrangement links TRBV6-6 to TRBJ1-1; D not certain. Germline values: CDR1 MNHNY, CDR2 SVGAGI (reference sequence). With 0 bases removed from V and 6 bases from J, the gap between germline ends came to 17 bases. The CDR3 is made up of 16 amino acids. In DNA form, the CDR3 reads TGTGCCAGCAGTTACTCCCCGGGTTCCGGATGGGCTGAAGCTTTCTTT. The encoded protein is CASSYSPGSGWAEAFF.